The source of this T cell receptor (beta chain) is a study of T cells in Graves' hyperthyroidism and ophthalmopathy (dated by TCRdb to between 2018 and 2020). Describing the broader study: Peripheral blood samples were taken at initial diagnosis, before any treatment was given. To identify TCR V-J signatures that set the groups apart, the researchers used a discovery cohort of 90 to 100 patients, made up of under 45 with Graves' ophthalmopathy and 57 with stable Graves' hyperthyroidism. Whether ophthalmopathy could be predicted prospectively was tested in an independent validation cohort made up of 18 hyperthyroidism patients plus 17 patients who later progressed to ophthalmopathy. For training and testing, the 100 or so patients in the discovery cohort were randomly divided in a 7:3 ratio. In addition, the study compared T-cell repertoires in thyroid tissue and in blood from five to seven Graves' hyperthyroidism patients. Once sampling was done, hyperthyroidism patients were given methimazole at a starting dose of 30 mg daily, whereas ophthalmopathy patients were given high-dose intravenous methylprednisolone. The paper reports TCR Vbeta CDR3 sequencing of some 140 peripheral blood samples: over 40 ophthalmopathy, under 80 hyperthyroidism and approximately 17 progressor patients. What the work shows at the level of the full study, not this receptor alone: Sample size was not statistically predetermined, and blinding of investigators to group allocation was not performed. In validation, the model predicted progression to ophthalmopathy a median of roughly 6.1 months before onset, with roughly 70% sensitivity and just under 75% specificity. Ophthalmopathy was separated from stable hyperthyroidism by a 13 V-J signature model, with 87.88% sensitivity and about 81% specificity obtained in cross-validation and 80%/75% obtained in testing. Most expanded thyroid clonotypes (frequency above 0.001) were also found in blood, which suggests that blood repertoires may mirror thyroid immune responses.

Amplification of TCR beta CDR3 regions was carried out from RNA transcripts. The TCR CDR3 was subjected to a first round of RT-PCR using the HTBI primer set and the Qiagen OneStep RT-PCR kit. Libraries were constructed in a second round of multiplex PCR, after which size selection and purification were performed. Sequencing of the libraries was done on an Illumina HiSeq2000 using paired-end 100 bp reads. Regarding the original processing steps: SOAPnuke was used to process the raw data, with reads discarded if the reads contained adapters or uncalled bases, had a mean Phred below 15, or lacked an exact constant-primer or identifier match. High-quality paired reads were merged with COPE v1.2.5, and unique nucleotide sequences were defined as clonotypes. MiTCR v1.1 was used to align clonotypes to the IMGT TRBV, TRBD and TRBJ reference segments. The analysis was restricted to V-J combinations with a frequency above 0.0001, which together covered roughly 99% of the repertoires. A TCS score was defined as the ratio between F50 (clonal expansion) and ExV (chaos), using BLOSUM62-based TCRdist between CDR3 peptides within each V-J. Welch's t-statistics and random forest reduced roughly 500 V-J features to 13, which were used in a naive Bayes classifier (R e1071). Through fastp at Q25 and MiXCR, TCRdb rebuilt clones from the public reads, retaining in-frame beta chains. All rows with the same CDR3 protein become a single entry with the most common DNA and genes. Here the V and J calls rest on TCRdb's processing, not on the authors' analysis. This sample gives about 200,000 distinct CDR3 sequences in total; about a sixth of them show up just once. More than 50% of the sample belongs to the ten largest clones.

The CDR3 goes from the cysteine to the phenylalanine over 19 residues. CDR3 DNA is the only sequence kept; it has 57 bases, read in frame from the first base. For this chain, trimming is 5 bases at the V end and 2 bases at the J end, and the number of junction bases without a gene match is 15. Stable Graves' hyperthyroidism was defined as no progression to ophthalmopathy during 18 months of follow-up. Hyperthyroidism patients were aged 18 to 65 years and newly diagnosed, with disease duration of less than 2 months. The study excluded patients with uncontrolled infections, other autoimmune diseases, pregnancy or lactation. Clinical symptoms, serum thyroxine and TRAb, thyroid ultrasound, and orbital computed tomography formed the basis for the diagnoses. PBMCs were separated from roughly 9.3 ml of fresh peripheral blood using Ficoll-Paque density gradient centrifugation. Trizol reagent was used to extract total RNA, and RNA quality was then checked on an Agilent 2100 Bioanalyzer.

This clonotype occurred many times. Its antigen is unknown. Base qualities are missing; no much larger clone stands one base away. This sequence uses TRBV12-3 or TRBV12-4 and TRBJ1-3; TRBD1 matches 10 bases in the middle. This TCR came from a woman between 50 and 59 years old with Graves' hyperthyroidism. Sequences were obtained from blood. The sequence in DNA is TGTGCCAGCAGTACTCCTCGTCCGGGACAGGGGACCCCTGGAAACACCATATATTTT. Protein translation: CASSTPRPGQGTPGNTIYF.